Listed here are 21 T cell receptor beta chains from one sample, sequenced in a study of early T cells in non-severe SARS-CoV-2 infection. TCRdb passed the 5' RACE reads through MiXCR, listing each CDR3 protein once. The profile shows fewer than 80,000 distinct CDR3 sequences, 4% to 6% of them singletons. This material consisted of whole blood, taken at baseline. Every receptor here comes from an adult who was a healthcare worker with PCR-confirmed SARS-CoV-2 infection or an uninfected control (not recorded which). The donor label of this sample is uncertain.

This clonotype was picked up many times. This chain connects TRBV6-1 to TRBJ1-4; D is possibly TRBD1 (5 bases). Germline values: CDR1 MNHNS, CDR2 SASEGT. V lost 7 bases and J 4 bases, leaving 13 bases between the germline ends. The CDR3 totals 14 residues. In DNA form, the CDR3 reads TGTGCCAGCATACAAGGGACGGGTAATGAAAAACTGTTTTTT. Residues: CASIQGTGNEKLFF.

This clonotype was detected only a few times. J is TRBJ2-3 and V is TRBV6-1; the match to TRBD2 covers 7 bases. The CDR3 totals 16 residues. V gave up 4 bases and J gave up 2 bases; unmatched junction bases: 9. The V gene's germline CDR1 is MNHNS and CDR2 SASEGT. The chain's CDR3 is CASSGGGVFTTDTQYF. DNA of the CDR3: TGTGCCAGCAGTGGGGGGGGAGTCTTTACCACAGATACGCAGTATTTT.

V gene TRBV3-1 combines with J gene TRBJ2-7; D remains ambiguous. The CDR3 has 14 amino acids. The V gene lost 0 bases and the J gene lost 2 bases, with 8 bases spanning the gap. Looked up from germline, CDR1 is LGHDT and CDR2 is YNNKEL (reference sequence). CDR3 protein: CASSQDVGPYEQYF. Here the CDR3 DNA reads TGTGCCAGCAGCCAAGATGTGGGCCCCTACGAGCAGTACTTC.

This clonotype was detected many times. The gene calls are TRBV20-1 and TRBJ2-7; D may be TRBD1 (6 bases). This CDR3 contains 14 residues. V shed 2 bases and J shed 2 bases, with 13 bases lying between them. Per the germline V gene, CDR1 is DFQATT and CDR2 is SNEGSKA (reference sequence). The CDR3 DNA follows: TGCAGTGCTAGACAGGGGACCGTAACCTACGAGCAGTACTTC. It specifies CSARQGTVTYEQYF.

A note on this clonotype: A much larger clone lies a single base off, so this may be a read error. The V and J genes are TRBV6-4 and TRBJ2-3; tentatively, D is TRBD2 (6 bases). The germline V and J ends were trimmed by 10 bases and 0 bases, with 17 bases remaining between them. Germline CDR1 reads MRHNA; CDR2 reads SNTAGT. This CDR3 spans 15 amino acids. CDR3 DNA: TGTGCCACCAGGGTAGCGGTGGGCAGCACAGATACGCAGTATTTT. Protein sequence: CATRVAVGSTDTQYF.

This clonotype was counted at least ten times. The rearrangement links TRBV7-2 to TRBJ1-2, with D possibly being TRBD1 (5 bases). V was shortened by 4 bases and J by 4 bases, with 10 bases between the two germline ends. CDR3 length: 13 amino acids. Germline V lookup: CDR1 SGHTA, CDR2 FQGNSA. The CDR3, as DNA: TGTGCCAGCAGCTCCAGGGTTGGCTATGGCTACACCTTC. Translating gives CASSSRVGYGYTF.

The sample holds a few counts of this clonotype. The gene calls are TRBV6-4 and TRBJ2-2; 7 bases agree with TRBD2. The CDR3 is made up of 14 amino acids. J lost 5 bases, V lost 3 bases, and 3 bases had no gene match. The germline CDR1 and CDR2 sequences are MRHNA and SNTAGT. CDR3 sequence: CASSERGGTGELFF. DNA of the CDR3: TGTGCCAGCAGTGAGCGGGGAGGGACCGGGGAGCTGTTTTTT.

This clonotype turned up a few times. The CDR3 DNA sequence: TGTGCCAGCAGCTCGTTGCGTGGGCGAAACACCATATATTTT. This sequence encodes CASSSLRGRNTIYF. This sequence joins TRBV7-9 and TRBJ1-3; D uncertain. Germline CDR1 and CDR2: SEHNR and FQNEAQ (reference sequence). This CDR3 is 14 amino acids long. With 4 bases removed from V and 5 bases from J, the gap between germline ends came to 12 bases.

This clonotype was observed at least ten times. This chain links TRBV4-3 with TRBJ2-6; maybe TRBD1 (5 bases). With 0 bases removed from V and 3 bases from J, the gap between germline ends came to 21 bases. CDR1 is LGHNA and CDR2 is YSLEER in the germline V gene. This CDR3 is 20 amino acids long. CDR3 DNA sequence: TGCGCCAGCAGCCAAGATCATCGGAAGGGGCGCTGGAGTGGGGCCAACGTCCTGACTTTC. The encoded protein is CASSQDHRKGRWSGANVLTF.

This clonotype was found a few times. The genes are TRBV7-2 and TRBJ2-7; D might be TRBD1 (6 bases). V was shortened by 4 bases and J by 0 bases, with 13 bases between the two germline ends. Germline CDR1 SGHTA, CDR2 FQGNSA. There are 15 residues in the CDR3. CDR3 nucleotides: TGTGCCAGCAGCTCGGAGAGGGGGAGCTCCTACGAGCAGTACTTC. Translated: CASSSERGSSYEQYF. The full variable domain, completed using reference TRBV7-2 and TRBJ2-7, is GAGVSQSPSNKVTEKGKDVELRCDPISGHTALYWYRQSLGQGLEFLIYFQGNSAPDKSGLPSDRFSAERTGGSVSTLTIQRTQQEDSAVYLCASSSERGSSYEQYFGPGTRLTVT.

This clonotype appeared many times. The gene calls are TRBV24-1 and TRBJ2-1, with 9 bases identical to TRBD2. Germline-derived CDR1 and CDR2 are KGHDR and SFDVKD. The V segment lost 5 bases and the J segment 10 bases; nucleotides outside the gene matches: 11. The CDR3 spans 15 residues. In DNA form, the CDR3 reads TGTGCCACCAGTGGGAGGGCTAGCGGGGCAGTAGAGCAGTTCTTC. Protein sequence: CATSGRASGAVEQFF.

Many counts were recorded for this clonotype. The chain recombines TRBV5-4 with TRBJ2-7; TRBD1 aligns across 9 bases. The junction had 8 bases not matched to a gene; V was cut back by 4 bases and J by 0 bases. This CDR3 comprises 16 residues. Germline V gene data show CDR1 as SGHNT and CDR2 as YYREEE (reference sequence). The CDR3 region has the DNA TGTGCCAGCAGCGCGGGGACAGGGTCGAGCTCCTACGAGCAGTACTTC. This translates into CASSAGTGSSSYEQYF.

This chain links TRBV5-1 with TRBJ2-3, with D maybe TRBD2 (6 bases). The V end was cut by 4 bases, the J end by 2 bases, with 17 bases between. There are 16 residues in the CDR3. The germline gives CDR1 SGHRS, CDR2 YFSETQ. CDR3 nucleotide sequence: TGCGCCAGCAGCCTTGCGGGGATGGGGCCCACAGATACGCAGTATTTT. Its protein is CASSLAGMGPTDTQYF. The whole variable domain, remainder taken from reference TRBV5-1 and TRBJ2-3, is KAGVTQTPRYLIKTRGQQVTLSCSPISGHRSVSWYQQTPGQGLQFLFEYFSETQRNKGNFPGRFSGRQFSNSRSEMNVSTLELGDSALYLCASSLAGMGPTDTQYFGPGTRLTVL.

This clonotype has at least ten counts. The V and J genes are TRBV12-3 or TRBV12-4 and TRBJ2-2; the match to TRBD1 covers 7 bases. V gave up 4 bases and J gave up 5 bases; unmatched junction bases: 7. The CDR3 contains 15 residues. The chain's CDR3 is CASSSSGTATGELFF. The CDR3 DNA follows: TGTGCCAGCAGTTCATCCGGGACAGCTACCGGGGAGCTGTTTTTT.

This clonotype occurred many times. The J gene is TRBJ1-3, the V gene TRBV2; TRBD1 matches at 7 bases. The V gene's germline CDR1 is SNHLY and CDR2 FYNNEI. This CDR3 region has 14 residues. V trimming: 6 bases; J trimming: 2 bases; junction bases outside the gene matches: 4. CDR3 residues: CASRETGTGNTIYF. CDR3 in DNA: TGTGCCAGCAGAGAGACAGGGACTGGAAACACCATATATTTT.

This clonotype was counted many times. This sequence joins TRBV6-6 and TRBJ2-1; D assignment may be TRBD1 or TRBD2 (5 bases each). Germline assignment: CDR1 MNHNY and CDR2 SVGAGI (reference sequence). The CDR3 has 13 residues. The V gene lost 8 bases and the J gene lost 8 bases, with 16 bases spanning the gap. The CDR3, as DNA: TGTGCCAGCGGGGGTAAAGCAGGGCATGAGCAGTTCTTC. Residues: CASGGKAGHEQFF.

This clonotype was detected ten times or more. The chain couples TRBV6-2 or TRBV6-3 to TRBJ2-3; D uncertain. This CDR3 is built from 15 residues. Deletions cut 0 bases from V and 1 base from J, with 8 bases between. CDR1 is MNHEY, CDR2 SVGEGT, per germline. The chain's CDR3 is CASSYSPDRTDTQYF. The DNA for the CDR3 is TGTGCCAGCAGTTACTCCCCGGACCGCACAGATACGCAGTATTTT.

J is TRBJ2-7 and V is TRBV6-5, with TRBD1 matching 9 bases. The CDR3 totals 13 residues. Losses at the gene ends were 8 bases for V and 3 bases for J; bases not matched to a gene: 5. Germline CDR1 reads MNHEY; CDR2 reads SVGAGI. CDR3 DNA sequence: TGTGCCAGCGGACGGACAGGGGACTACGAGCAGTACTTC. Its protein product is CASGRTGDYEQYF.

The chain links TRBV7-9 to TRBJ2-1; D is unclear. From germline, CDR1 is SEHNR and CDR2 FQNEAQ (reference sequence). CDR3 length equals 10 residues. The V end was cut by 3 bases, the J end by 8 bases, with 2 bases between. CDR3 nucleotide sequence: TGTGCCAGCAGCTTCTATGAGCAGTTCTTC. It translates to CASSFYEQFF.

This clonotype occurred a few times. The J gene is TRBJ1-2, the V gene TRBV14, with D tentatively TRBD1 (5 bases). CDR3 length: 14 amino acids. The germline V gene has CDR1 SGHDN and CDR2 FVKESK. V shed 0 bases and J shed 3 bases, with 8 bases lying between them. CDR3: CASSQDKGYYGYTF. CDR3 DNA: TGTGCCAGCAGCCAAGATAAGGGGTACTATGGCTACACCTTC. The entire variable domain, with the rest obtained from reference TRBV14 and TRBJ1-2, is as follows: EAGVTQFPSHSVIEKGQTVTLRCDPISGHDNLYWYRRVMGKEIKFLLHFVKESKQDESGMPNNRFLAERTGGTYSTLKVQPAELEDSGVYFCASSQDKGYYGYTFGSGTRLTVV.

This clonotype came up many times. The chain employs TRBV13 and TRBJ2-1, with D possibly TRBD1 on 6 matching bases. The germline CDR1 and CDR2 sequences are PRHDT and FYEKMQ (reference sequence). V was shortened by 5 bases and J by 0 bases, with 11 bases between the two germline ends. This CDR3 is built from 15 residues. For the CDR3, the DNA is TGTGCCAGCAGCCACGGACAGAGCTCCTACAATGAGCAGTTCTTC. It codes for CASSHGQSSYNEQFF.